This T cell receptor (beta chain) was captured by sequencing in a study of T-cell reconstitution after alpha-beta-depleted transplantation in children. This sample's TCRbeta library carried unique molecular identifier barcodes. TCRdb analysed the PCR reads with MiXCR anew, one entry per CDR3 protein. The sample includes approximately 83,000 distinct CDR3 sequences, roughly 8.8% of them seen just once. This clonotype was counted many times. Germline V gene data show CDR1 as SGHRS and CDR2 as YFSETQ. This CDR3 contains 16 residues. V was cut by 4 bases and J by 0 bases, with 13 bases left in between. V gene TRBV5-1 combines with J gene TRBJ2-2, with a tentative D call TRBD1 (6 bases). Sequences were derived from PBMCs from the stem cell graft donor, sampled from the stem cell graft. This TCR came from a human donor who donated a stem cell graft to a child with congenital amegakaryocytic thrombocytopenia. The CDR3 spells CASSPLAGANTGELFF. Written as DNA, the CDR3 is TGCGCCAGCAGCCCTCTCGCAGGGGCGAACACCGGGGAGCTGTTTTTT.